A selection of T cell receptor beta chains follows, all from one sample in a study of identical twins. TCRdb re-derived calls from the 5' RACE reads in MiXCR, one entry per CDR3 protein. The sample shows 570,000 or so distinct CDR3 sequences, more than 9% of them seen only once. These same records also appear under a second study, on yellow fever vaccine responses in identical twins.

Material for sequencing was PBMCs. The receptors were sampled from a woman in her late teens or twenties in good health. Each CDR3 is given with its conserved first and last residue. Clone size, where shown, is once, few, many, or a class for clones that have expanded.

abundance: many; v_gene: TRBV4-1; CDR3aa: CASSQGQGHQPQHF
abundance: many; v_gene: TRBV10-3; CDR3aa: CAISEQGIGQPQHF
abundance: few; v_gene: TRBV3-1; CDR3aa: CASSRMGQPSYEQYF
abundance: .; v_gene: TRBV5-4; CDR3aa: CASSSARAGGPTDTQYF
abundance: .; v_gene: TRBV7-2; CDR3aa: CASSSPDIFQETQYF
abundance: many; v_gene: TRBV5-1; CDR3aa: CASSAGQPRPSPPYGYTF
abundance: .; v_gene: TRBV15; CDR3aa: CATSRDLPGQAEQYF
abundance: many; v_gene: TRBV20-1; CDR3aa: CSARDLAGVPYEQYF
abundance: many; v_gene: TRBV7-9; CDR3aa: CASSSRTAPFYNEQFF
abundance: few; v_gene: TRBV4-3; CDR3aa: CASSQERLGPAFF
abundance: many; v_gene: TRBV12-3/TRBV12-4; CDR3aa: CASSLREMTDTQYF
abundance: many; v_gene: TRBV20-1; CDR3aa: CSAGTGEAYNEQFF
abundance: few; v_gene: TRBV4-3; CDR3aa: CASSQDRVSSYEQYF
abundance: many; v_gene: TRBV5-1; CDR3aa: CASSLTPSYGTDTQYF
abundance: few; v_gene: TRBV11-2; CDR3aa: CASSPGQRLAGGIHQETQYF
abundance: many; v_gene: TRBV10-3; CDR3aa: CAISDFLRTSGEVDTQYF
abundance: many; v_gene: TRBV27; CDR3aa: CASSSLTSGSYEQYF
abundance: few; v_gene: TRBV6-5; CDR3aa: CASSYRTSGVYNEQFF
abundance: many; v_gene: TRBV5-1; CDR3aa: CASSLIGQGVTDTQYF
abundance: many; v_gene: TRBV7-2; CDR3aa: CASSFRLAGSNEQFF
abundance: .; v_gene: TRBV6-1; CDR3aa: CASTTWTGSYNEQFF
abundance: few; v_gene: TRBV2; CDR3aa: CASIQGTGELFF
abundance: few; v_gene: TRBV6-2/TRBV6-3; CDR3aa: CASNCEKLFF
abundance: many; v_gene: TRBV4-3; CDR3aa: CASSQTGGAGANVLTF
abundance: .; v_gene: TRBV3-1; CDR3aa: CASSQSGASGYNEQFF
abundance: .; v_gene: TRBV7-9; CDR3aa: CASSSRTSGFNTGELFF
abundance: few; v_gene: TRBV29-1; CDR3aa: CSVEQGFVGELFF
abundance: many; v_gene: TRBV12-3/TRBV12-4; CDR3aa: CASSRGDGSQETQYF
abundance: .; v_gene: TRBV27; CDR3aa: CASSLFWAGGLETQYF
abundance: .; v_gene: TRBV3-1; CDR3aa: CASSHWDRRTYNEQFF
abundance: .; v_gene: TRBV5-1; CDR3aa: CASSLISGGSKTQYF
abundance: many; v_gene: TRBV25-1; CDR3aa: CASGTANYGYTF
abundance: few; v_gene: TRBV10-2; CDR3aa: CASRNLAGGLKDTQYF
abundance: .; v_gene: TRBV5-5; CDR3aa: CASSLVGRKMEQFF
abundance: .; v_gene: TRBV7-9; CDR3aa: CASSSDRVHTEAFF
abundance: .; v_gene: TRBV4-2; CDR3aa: CASSQLGLAEMKQYF
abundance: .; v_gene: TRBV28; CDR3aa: CASSLGSYEQFF
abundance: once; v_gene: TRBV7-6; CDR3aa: CASSRFTQETQYF
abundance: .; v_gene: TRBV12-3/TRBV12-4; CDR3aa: CASSLMAGSSTDTQYF
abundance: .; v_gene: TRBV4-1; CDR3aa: CASSRAGTGEKLFF
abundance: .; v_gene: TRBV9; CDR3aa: CASSPRGGRGSYEQYF
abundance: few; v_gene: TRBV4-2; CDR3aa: CASSQDKSGGFREQYF
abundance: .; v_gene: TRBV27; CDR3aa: CASSHLGGGRTEAFF
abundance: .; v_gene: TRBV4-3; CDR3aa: CASSQEGQMNTGELFF
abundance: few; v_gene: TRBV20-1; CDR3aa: CSARSPQTTQYF
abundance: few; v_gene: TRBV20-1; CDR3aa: CSARDQKGSPDTGELFF